The table lists the clone carrying this T cell receptor (beta chain) with many counts. The sample belongs to a study of read filtering for tumor transcriptome and immune sequencing. Germline CDR1 reads SGHRS; CDR2 reads YFSETQ. V was cut by 6 bases and J by 3 bases, with 15 bases left in between. This CDR3 contains 14 residues. Molecular barcoded adaptors covering alpha/delta and beta/gamma chains were used on about 0.4 ug RNA. From the reads, TCRdb called clonotypes with MiXCR, one entry per CDR3 protein. Of fewer than 90,000 distinct CDR3 sequences listed, more than 9% are singletons. The rearrangement links TRBV5-1 to TRBJ1-2; a possible D gene is TRBD1 (6 bases). The origin of this receptor is a donor aged 40 or over with multiple myeloma. Sequencing was done on a sample of a population of CD138-negative cells sorted from bone marrow. The CDR3, as DNA: TGCGCCAGCACCCGTGATCGGACAGACTATGGCTACACCTTC. The encoded protein is CASTRDRTDYGYTF. The variable domain in full, completed from reference TRBV5-1 and TRBJ1-2, reads KAGVTQTPRYLIKTRGQQVTLSCSPISGHRSVSWYQQTPGQGLQFLFEYFSETQRNKGNFPGRFSGRQFSNSRSEMNVSTLELGDSALYLCASTRDRTDYGYTFGSGTRLTVV.